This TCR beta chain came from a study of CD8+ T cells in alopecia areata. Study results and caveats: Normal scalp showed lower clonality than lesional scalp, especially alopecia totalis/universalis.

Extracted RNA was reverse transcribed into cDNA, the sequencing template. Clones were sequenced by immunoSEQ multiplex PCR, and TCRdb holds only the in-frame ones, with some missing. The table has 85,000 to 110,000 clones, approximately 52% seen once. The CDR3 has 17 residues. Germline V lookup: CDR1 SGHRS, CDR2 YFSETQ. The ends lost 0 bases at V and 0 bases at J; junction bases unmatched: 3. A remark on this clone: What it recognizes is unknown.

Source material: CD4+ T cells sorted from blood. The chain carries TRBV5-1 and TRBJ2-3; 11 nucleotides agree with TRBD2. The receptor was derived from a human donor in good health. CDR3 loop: CASSLAASGGSTDTQYF. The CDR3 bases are TGCGCCAGCAGCTTGGCGGCTAGCGGGGGGAGCACAGATACGCAGTATTTT.